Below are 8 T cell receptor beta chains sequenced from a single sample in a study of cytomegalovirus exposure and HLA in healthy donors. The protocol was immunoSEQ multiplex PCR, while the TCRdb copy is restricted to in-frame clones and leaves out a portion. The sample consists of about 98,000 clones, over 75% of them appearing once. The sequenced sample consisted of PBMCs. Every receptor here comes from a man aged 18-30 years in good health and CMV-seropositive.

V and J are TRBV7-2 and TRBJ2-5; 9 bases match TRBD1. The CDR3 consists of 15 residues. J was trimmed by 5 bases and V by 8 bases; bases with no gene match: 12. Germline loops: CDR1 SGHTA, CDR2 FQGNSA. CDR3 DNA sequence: TGTGCCAGCTCAAAAGACCGGACAGGGGTGGAGACCCAGTACTTC. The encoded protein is CASSKDRTGVETQYF.

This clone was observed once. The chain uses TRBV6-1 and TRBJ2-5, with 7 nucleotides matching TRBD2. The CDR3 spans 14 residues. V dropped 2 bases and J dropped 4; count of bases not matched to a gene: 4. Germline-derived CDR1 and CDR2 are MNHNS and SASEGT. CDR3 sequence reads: CASSERGERETQYF. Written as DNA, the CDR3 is TGTGCCAGCAGTGAACGGGGGGAGAGAGAGACCCAGTACTTC.

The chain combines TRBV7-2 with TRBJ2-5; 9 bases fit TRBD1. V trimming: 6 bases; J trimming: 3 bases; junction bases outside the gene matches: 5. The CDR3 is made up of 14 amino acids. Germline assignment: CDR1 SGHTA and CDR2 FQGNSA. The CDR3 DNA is TGTGCCAGCAGGTTAACAGGGGGCAAAGAGACCCAGTACTTC. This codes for CASRLTGGKETQYF.

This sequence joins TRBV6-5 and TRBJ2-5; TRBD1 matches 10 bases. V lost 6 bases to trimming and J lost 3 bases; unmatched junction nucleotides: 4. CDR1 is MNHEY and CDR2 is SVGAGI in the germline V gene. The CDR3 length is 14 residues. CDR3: CASSPGTGEETQYF. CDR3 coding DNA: TGTGCCAGCAGCCCCGGGACAGGGGAAGAGACCCAGTACTTC.

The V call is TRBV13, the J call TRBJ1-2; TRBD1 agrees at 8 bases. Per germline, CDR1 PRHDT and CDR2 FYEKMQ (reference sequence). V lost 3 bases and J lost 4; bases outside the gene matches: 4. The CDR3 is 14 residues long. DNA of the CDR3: TGTGCCAGCAGCTTGGGCGGGACAGGCTATGGCTACACCTTC. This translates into CASSLGGTGYGYTF.

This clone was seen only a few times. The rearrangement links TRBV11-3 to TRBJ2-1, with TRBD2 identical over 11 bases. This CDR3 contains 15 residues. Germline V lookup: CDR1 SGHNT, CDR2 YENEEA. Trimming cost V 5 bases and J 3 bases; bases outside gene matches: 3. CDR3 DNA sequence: TGTGCCAGCAGCACGGGACTAGCGGACTACAATGAGCAGTTCTTC. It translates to CASSTGLADYNEQFF.

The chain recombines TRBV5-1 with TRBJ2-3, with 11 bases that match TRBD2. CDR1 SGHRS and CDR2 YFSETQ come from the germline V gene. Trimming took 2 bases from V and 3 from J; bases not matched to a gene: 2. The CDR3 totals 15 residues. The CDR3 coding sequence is TGCGCCAGCAGCTTACTAGCGGGGGAAACAGATACGCAGTATTTT. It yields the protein CASSLLAGETDTQYF.

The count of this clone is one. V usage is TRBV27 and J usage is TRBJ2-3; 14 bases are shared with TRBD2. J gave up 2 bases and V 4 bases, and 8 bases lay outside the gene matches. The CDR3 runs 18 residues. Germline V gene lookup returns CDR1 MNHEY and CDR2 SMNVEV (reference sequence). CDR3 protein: CASSSGLAGVTDTDTQYF. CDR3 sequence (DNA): TGTGCCAGCAGTTCGGGACTAGCGGGGGTTACTGACACAGATACGCAGTATTTT.